This entry lists 22 T cell receptor beta chains sequenced from one sample in a study of CD8 T cells in Susac syndrome. Reverse transcription of roughly 0.5 to 1 ug RNA was carried out with random hexamers. TCRdb reprocessed the immunoSEQ multiplex PCR reads via MiXCR and lists one record per CDR3 protein. This sample has 200,000 to 250,000 distinct CDR3 sequences; less than 95% occur once, and the top ten carry about 0.14%. Sequencing was carried out using CD4+ T cells from PBMCs. The origin of the receptors is a human donor with Susac syndrome.

The chain joins TRBV10-3 to TRBJ1-5; 8 nucleotides agree with TRBD1. Trimming at V came to 10 bases and at J to 7 bases, leaving 9 bases not matched to a gene. CDR3 size: 13 residues. Germline V CDR1 and CDR2: ENHRY, SYGVKD. The CDR3 protein is CASQGAFGQPQHF. CDR3 DNA sequence: TGTGCCAGCCAGGGGGCCTTCGGGCAGCCCCAGCATTTT.

The rearrangement joins TRBV3-1 to TRBJ2-3; TRBD2 matches 10 bases. This CDR3 contains 13 residues. V lost 11 bases, J lost 1 base, and 3 bases stayed unmatched. The V gene's germline CDR1 is LGHDT and CDR2 YNNKEL (reference sequence). The DNA of the CDR3 is TGTGCCGCTAGCGGGGGCGGCACAGATACGCAGTATTTT. It codes for CAASGGGTDTQYF.

The chain joins TRBV6-1 to TRBJ1-5; D remains unclear. Trimming removed 1 base from V and 7 bases from J, with 11 bases in between. Germline CDR1 is MNHNS and CDR2 is SASEGT. CDR3 size: 14 residues. The CDR3 spells CASSEGLMWQPQHF. The CDR3 DNA reads TGTGCCAGCAGTGAAGGACTTATGTGGCAGCCCCAGCATTTT.

The chain combines TRBV25-1 with TRBJ2-5; TRBD2 matches 9 bases. V was clipped by 5 bases and J by 7 bases; unmatched bases: 14. CDR1 and CDR2 from the germline V gene are MGHDK and SYGVNS. There are 16 residues in the CDR3. The CDR3 here is CASSRSSGEVGGTQYF. Written as DNA, the CDR3 is TGTGCCAGCAGTAGGTCTAGCGGGGAAGTCGGGGGGACCCAGTACTTC.

This sequence joins TRBV20-1 and TRBJ2-3; D remains unclear. Trimming removed 3 bases from V and 0 bases from J, with 7 bases in between. This CDR3 is 13 amino acids long. Germline lookup yields CDR1 DFQATT and CDR2 SNEGSKA (reference sequence). The DNA of the CDR3 is TGCAGTGCTAGCAACATAAGCACAGATACGCAGTATTTT. Translation: CSASNISTDTQYF.

J is TRBJ2-2 and V is TRBV20-1; the match to TRBD1 covers 9 bases. The V gene end was trimmed by 4 bases and the J gene end by 5 bases; junction bases not matched to a gene: 17. This CDR3 spans 18 amino acids. Germline CDR1 is DFQATT and CDR2 is SNEGSKA (reference sequence). Written as DNA, the CDR3 is TGCAGTGCTAACCCCATGGACAGGGGTGGAAGCGGGACCGGGGAGCTGTTTTTT. This encodes CSANPMDRGGSGTGELFF.

This clonotype has only a few counts. The V gene is TRBV6-5, the J gene TRBJ1-1; 7 positions agree with TRBD1. The V gene's germline CDR1 is MNHEY and CDR2 SVGAGI. The J segment lost 7 bases and the V segment lost 5 bases, leaving 4 bases of the junction unmatched. The CDR3 sequence is 12 residues long. For the CDR3, the DNA is TGTGCCAGCAGTCCCGGGACAGTTGAAGCTTTCTTT. This encodes CASSPGTVEAFF.

The CDR3 region has the DNA TGTGCCAGTAGTAATGGCGAGGGCACGGAGCAGTACTTC. It specifies CASSNGEGTEQYF. The V gene is TRBV19, the J gene TRBJ2-7, with D possibly TRBD2 on 5 matching bases. This CDR3 spans 13 amino acids. Between the trimmed V and J ends, which lost 4 bases and 7 bases, there was a span of 14 bases. Germline V gene data show CDR1 as LNHDA and CDR2 as SQIVND (reference sequence).

The chain joins TRBV10-3 to TRBJ2-1; TRBD2 matches 11 bases. The CDR3 has 15 residues. Germline assignment: CDR1 ENHRY and CDR2 SYGVKD. The J segment lost 5 bases and the V segment lost 6 bases, leaving 6 bases of the junction unmatched. The CDR3 sequence is CAISSTSGENNEQFF. The CDR3 coding sequence is TGTGCCATCAGCTCGACTAGCGGGGAAAACAATGAGCAGTTCTTC.

The chain links TRBV5-6 to TRBJ1-5, with D perhaps TRBD1 (6 bases). This CDR3 is 17 amino acids long. Looked up from germline, CDR1 is SGHDT and CDR2 is YYEEEE. Deletions cut 6 bases from V and 5 bases from J, with 24 bases between. The chain's CDR3 is CASTSWGAGAEDQPQHF. In nucleotides, the CDR3 is TGTGCCAGCACGTCTTGGGGGGCAGGGGCGGAAGATCAGCCCCAGCATTTT.

The count of this clonotype is one. V is TRBV9 and J is TRBJ2-7; 7 bases align to TRBD2. There are 15 residues in the CDR3. V trimming: 5 bases; J trimming: 6 bases; junction bases outside the gene matches: 14. Germline-derived CDR1 and CDR2 are SGDLS and YYNGEE. The CDR3 DNA reads as TGTGCCAGCAGTCTAGAGGAGACTAGCTACCTCGAGCAGTACTTC. This translates into CASSLEETSYLEQYF.

The V call is TRBV12-3 or TRBV12-4, the J call TRBJ1-5; 9 positions match TRBD1. V trimming: 8 bases; J trimming: 6 bases; junction bases outside the gene matches: 8. This CDR3 has 14 amino acids. The DNA of the CDR3 is TGTGCCAGCGGGGACAGGGCGGCCCGTCAGCCCCAGCATTTT. Amino acids: CASGDRAARQPQHF.

CDR3: CSVEGESYNEQFF. The CDR3 coding sequence is TGCAGCGTTGAAGGGGAATCCTACAATGAGCAGTTCTTC. The chain combines TRBV29-1 with TRBJ2-1, with D hard to call. Germline V gives CDR1 SQVTM, CDR2 ANQGSEA. The CDR3 consists of 13 residues. The ends were cut back, 1 base at V and 1 base at J, with 5 bases in the middle.

The chain couples TRBV7-2 to TRBJ1-1; D unclear. CDR3 length equals 14 residues. Germline lookup yields CDR1 SGHTA and CDR2 FQGNSA. With 5 bases removed from V and 5 bases from J, the gap between germline ends came to 15 bases. For the CDR3, the DNA is TGTGCCAGCAGCCCTAGCTTAGTGGGGACTGAAGCTTTCTTT. Translation gives CASSPSLVGTEAFF.

The rearrangement links TRBV4-3 to TRBJ1-5; no clear D gene. The V gene lost 0 bases and the J gene lost 11 bases, with 11 bases spanning the gap. This CDR3 contains 13 residues. Germline V CDR1 and CDR2: LGHNA, YSLEER. CDR3 amino acids: CASSQDHRQAQHF. The CDR3, as DNA: TGCGCCAGCAGCCAAGACCACCGGCAAGCCCAGCATTTT.

The chain combines TRBV19 with TRBJ2-5; the D gene could be TRBD1 or TRBD2 (5 bases each). This CDR3 is built from 16 residues. Per the germline V gene, CDR1 is LNHDA and CDR2 is SQIVND (reference sequence). Trimming shortened V by 6 bases and J by 2 bases, and 19 bases separated the two germline ends. CDR3 loop: CASREISRGPQETQYF. The CDR3 coding sequence is TGTGCCAGTAGAGAGATTTCAAGGGGACCTCAAGAGACCCAGTACTTC.

The chain recombines TRBV13 with TRBJ2-7; possibly TRBD1 for D (6 bases). CDR1 and CDR2 from the germline V gene are PRHDT and FYEKMQ (reference sequence). The V and J ends lost 4 bases and 4 bases respectively, with 14 bases between them. The CDR3 is made up of 14 amino acids. The CDR3 is CASSSGGGYYEQYF. The CDR3 bases are TGTGCCAGCAGCTCTGGGGGCGGCTATTACGAGCAGTACTTC.

V usage is TRBV30 and J usage is TRBJ2-1, with 8 bases that match TRBD1. The CDR3 consists of 11 residues. V was pared by 1 base and J by 14 bases, with 4 bases of the junction left unmatched. From germline, CDR1 is GTSNPN and CDR2 SVGIG (reference sequence). CDR3 sequence (DNA): TGTGCCTGGAGTGCGGACAGGGAAGAGTTCTTC. Translation: CAWSADREEFF.

This clonotype was found a few times. V is TRBV11-2 and J is TRBJ1-1, with 7 bases identical to TRBD1. Trimming cost V 2 bases and J 5 bases; bases outside gene matches: 5. The CDR3 contains 14 residues. CDR1 and CDR2 from the germline V gene are SGHAT and FQNNGV. The CDR3 nucleotides read TGTGCCAGCAGCTTACAGGGGGAGGAAACTGAAGCTTTCTTT. It codes for CASSLQGEETEAFF.

The chain combines TRBV19 with TRBJ2-3, with 7 bases identical to TRBD1. The CDR3 loop spans 16 amino acids. Germline values: CDR1 LNHDA, CDR2 SQIVND (reference sequence). With 3 bases clipped from V and 2 bases from J, the junction kept 8 bases outside the gene matches. The CDR3 nucleotides are TGTGCCAGTAGTATTGAGGGGGCCAGAACCACAGATACGCAGTATTTT. The encoded protein is CASSIEGARTTDTQYF.

The CDR3 nucleotides are TGTGCCAGTAAACGAGGGGACTATGGCTACACCTTC. Translated: CASKRGDYGYTF. This chain connects TRBV19 to TRBJ1-2, with D possibly being TRBD1 (5 bases). The CDR3 has 12 residues. V shed 7 bases and J shed 3 bases, with 9 bases lying between them. Germline V gene data show CDR1 as LNHDA and CDR2 as SQIVND (reference sequence).

The chain carries TRBV4-1 and TRBJ1-5; D uncertain. CDR1 and CDR2 (germline): MGHRA, YSYEKL. V was clipped by 4 bases and J by 0 bases, with 13 bases between them. This CDR3 is 16 amino acids long. The CDR3 loop is CASSPRLDHSNQPQHF. CDR3 bases: TGCGCCAGCAGCCCCCGCCTGGACCATAGCAATCAGCCCCAGCATTTT.